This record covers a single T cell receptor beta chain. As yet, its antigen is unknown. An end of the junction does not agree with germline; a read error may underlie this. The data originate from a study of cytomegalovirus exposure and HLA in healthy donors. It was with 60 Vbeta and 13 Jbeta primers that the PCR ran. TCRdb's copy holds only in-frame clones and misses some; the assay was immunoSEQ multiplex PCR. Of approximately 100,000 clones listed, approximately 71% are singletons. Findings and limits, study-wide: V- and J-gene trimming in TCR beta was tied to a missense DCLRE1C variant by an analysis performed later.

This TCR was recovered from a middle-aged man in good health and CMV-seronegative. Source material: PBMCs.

CDR3 sequence reads: CAISAILKRMAGELFF. In DNA, the CDR3 is TGTGCCATCAGTGCGATTTTAAAGAGAATGGCCGGGGAGCTGTTTTTT. The chain has TRBV6-1 and TRBJ2-2, with unresolved D. This CDR3 contains 16 residues. Germline-derived CDR1 and CDR2 are MNHNS and SASEGT.